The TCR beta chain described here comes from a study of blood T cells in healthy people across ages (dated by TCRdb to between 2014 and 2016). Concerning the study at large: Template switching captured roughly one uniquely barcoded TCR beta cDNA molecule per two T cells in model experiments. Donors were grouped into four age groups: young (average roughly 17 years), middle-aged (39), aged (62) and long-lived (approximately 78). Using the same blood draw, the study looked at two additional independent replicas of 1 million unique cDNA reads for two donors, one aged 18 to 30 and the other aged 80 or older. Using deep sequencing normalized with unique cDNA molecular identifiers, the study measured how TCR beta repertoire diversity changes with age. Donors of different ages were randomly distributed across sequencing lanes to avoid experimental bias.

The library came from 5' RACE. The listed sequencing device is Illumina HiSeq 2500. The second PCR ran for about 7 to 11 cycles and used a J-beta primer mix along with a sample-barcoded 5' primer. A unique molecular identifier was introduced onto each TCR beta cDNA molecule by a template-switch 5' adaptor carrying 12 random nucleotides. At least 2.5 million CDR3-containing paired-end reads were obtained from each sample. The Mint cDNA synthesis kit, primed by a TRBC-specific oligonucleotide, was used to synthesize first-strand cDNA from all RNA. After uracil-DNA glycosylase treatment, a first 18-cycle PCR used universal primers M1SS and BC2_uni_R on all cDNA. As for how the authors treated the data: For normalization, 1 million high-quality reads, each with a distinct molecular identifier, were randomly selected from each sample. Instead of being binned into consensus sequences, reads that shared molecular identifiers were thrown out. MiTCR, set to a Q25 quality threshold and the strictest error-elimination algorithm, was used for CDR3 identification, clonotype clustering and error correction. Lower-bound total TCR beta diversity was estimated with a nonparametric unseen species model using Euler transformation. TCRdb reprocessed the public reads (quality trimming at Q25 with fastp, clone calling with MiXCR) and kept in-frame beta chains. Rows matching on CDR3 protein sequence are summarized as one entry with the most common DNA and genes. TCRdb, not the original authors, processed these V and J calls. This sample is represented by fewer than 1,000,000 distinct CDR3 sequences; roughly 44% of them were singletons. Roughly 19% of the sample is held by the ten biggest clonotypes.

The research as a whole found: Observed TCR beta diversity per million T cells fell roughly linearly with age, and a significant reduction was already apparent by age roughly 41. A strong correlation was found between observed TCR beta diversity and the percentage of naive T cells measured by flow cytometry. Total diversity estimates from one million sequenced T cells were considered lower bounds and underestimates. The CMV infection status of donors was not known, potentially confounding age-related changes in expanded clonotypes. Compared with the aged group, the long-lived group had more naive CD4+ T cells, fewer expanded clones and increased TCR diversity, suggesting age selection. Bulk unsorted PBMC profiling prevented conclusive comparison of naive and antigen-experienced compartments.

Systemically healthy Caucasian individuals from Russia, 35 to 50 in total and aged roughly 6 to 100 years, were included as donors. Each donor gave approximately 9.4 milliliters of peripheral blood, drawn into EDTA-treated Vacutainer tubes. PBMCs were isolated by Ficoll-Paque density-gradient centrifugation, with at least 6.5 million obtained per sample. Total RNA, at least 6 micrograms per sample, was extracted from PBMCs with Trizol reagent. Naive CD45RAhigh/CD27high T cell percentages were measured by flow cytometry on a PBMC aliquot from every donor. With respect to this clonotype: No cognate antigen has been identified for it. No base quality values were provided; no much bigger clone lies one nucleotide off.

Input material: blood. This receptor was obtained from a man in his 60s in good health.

The CDR3 corresponds to CASSYRGWSPLHF. Read as DNA, the sequence is TGTGCCAGCAGTTACAGGGGCTGGTCACCCCTCCACTTT. The sequence is built from TRBV6-2 or TRBV6-3 and TRBJ1-6; TRBD1 is possibly the D segment (5 matching bases). Trimming costs V 2 bases and J 10 bases, and their ends lie 9 bases apart. Spanning cysteine to phenylalanine, the CDR3 consists of 13 amino acids. Only the CDR3 DNA is retained, 39 bases long and in frame from the first base. The germline V gene provides CDR1 MNHEY and CDR2 SVGEGT.